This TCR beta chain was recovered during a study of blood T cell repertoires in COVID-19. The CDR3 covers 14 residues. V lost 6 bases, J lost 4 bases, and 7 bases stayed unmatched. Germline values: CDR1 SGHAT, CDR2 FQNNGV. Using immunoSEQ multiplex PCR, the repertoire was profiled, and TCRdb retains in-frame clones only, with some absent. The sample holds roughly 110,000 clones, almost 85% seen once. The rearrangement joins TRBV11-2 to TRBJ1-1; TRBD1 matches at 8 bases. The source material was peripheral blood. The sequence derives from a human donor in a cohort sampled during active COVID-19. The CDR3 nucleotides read TGTGCCAGCAGAACTACGACAGGGGTCACTGAAGCTTTCTTT. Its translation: CASRTTTGVTEAFF.